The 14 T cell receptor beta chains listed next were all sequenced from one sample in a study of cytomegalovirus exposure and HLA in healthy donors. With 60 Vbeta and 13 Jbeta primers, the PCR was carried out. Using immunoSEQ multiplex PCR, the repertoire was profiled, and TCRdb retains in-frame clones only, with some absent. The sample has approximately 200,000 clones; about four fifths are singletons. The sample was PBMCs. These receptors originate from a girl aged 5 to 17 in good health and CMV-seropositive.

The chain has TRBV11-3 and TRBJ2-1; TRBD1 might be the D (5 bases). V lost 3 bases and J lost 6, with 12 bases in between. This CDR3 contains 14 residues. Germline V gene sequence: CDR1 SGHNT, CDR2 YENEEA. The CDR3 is CASSFEQVSNEQFF. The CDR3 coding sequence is TGTGCCAGCAGCTTCGAACAGGTCTCCAATGAGCAGTTCTTC.

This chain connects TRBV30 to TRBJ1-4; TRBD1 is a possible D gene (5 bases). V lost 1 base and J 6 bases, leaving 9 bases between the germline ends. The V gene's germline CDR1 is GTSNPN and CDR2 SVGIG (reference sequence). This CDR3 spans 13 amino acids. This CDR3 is CAWSAPGHEKLFF. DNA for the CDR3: TGTGCCTGGAGTGCCCCAGGGCATGAAAAACTGTTTTTT.

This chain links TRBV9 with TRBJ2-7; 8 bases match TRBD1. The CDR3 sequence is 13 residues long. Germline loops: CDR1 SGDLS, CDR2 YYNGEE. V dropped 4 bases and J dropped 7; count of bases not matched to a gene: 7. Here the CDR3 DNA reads TGTGCCAGCAGCTCTGGACAGGGTAATGAGCAGTACTTC. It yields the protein CASSSGQGNEQYF.

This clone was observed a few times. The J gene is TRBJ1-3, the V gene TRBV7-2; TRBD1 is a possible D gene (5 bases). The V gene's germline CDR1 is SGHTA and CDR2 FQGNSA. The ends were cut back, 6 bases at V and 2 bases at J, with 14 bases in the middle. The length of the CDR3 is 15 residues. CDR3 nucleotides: TGTGCCAGCAGTCGAACCTGGACACCTGGAAACACCATATATTTT. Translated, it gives CASSRTWTPGNTIYF. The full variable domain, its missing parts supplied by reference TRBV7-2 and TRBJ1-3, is GAGVSQSPSNKVTEKGKDVELRCDPISGHTALYWYRQSLGQGLEFLIYFQGNSAPDKSGLPSDRFSAERTGGSVSTLTIQRTQQEDSAVYLCASSRTWTPGNTIYFGEGSWLTVV.

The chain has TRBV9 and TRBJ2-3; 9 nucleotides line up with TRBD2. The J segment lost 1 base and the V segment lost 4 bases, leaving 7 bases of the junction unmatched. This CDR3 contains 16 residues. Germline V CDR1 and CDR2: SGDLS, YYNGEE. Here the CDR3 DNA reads TGTGCCAGCAGCACAGTAGCGGGGGTGCGCACAGATACGCAGTATTTT. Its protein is CASSTVAGVRTDTQYF. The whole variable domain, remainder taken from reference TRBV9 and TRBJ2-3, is DSGVTQTPKHLITATGQRVTLRCSPRSGDLSVYWYQQSLDQGLQFLIQYYNGEERAKGNILERFSAQQFPDLHSELNLSSLELGDSALYFCASSTVAGVRTDTQYFGPGTRLTVL.

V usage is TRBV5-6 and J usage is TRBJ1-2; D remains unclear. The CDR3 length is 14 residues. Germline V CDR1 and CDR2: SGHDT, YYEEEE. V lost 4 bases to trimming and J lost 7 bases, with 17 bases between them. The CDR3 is CASSTSWTEVGYTF. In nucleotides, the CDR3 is TGTGCCAGCAGCACCTCATGGACGGAGGTTGGCTACACCTTC.

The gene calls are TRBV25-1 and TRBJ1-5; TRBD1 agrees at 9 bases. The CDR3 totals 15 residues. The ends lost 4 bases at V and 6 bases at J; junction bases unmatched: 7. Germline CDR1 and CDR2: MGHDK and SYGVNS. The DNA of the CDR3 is TGTGCCAGCAGTGGAACAGGGGGCTCAGGTCAGCCCCAGCATTTT. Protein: CASSGTGGSGQPQHF.

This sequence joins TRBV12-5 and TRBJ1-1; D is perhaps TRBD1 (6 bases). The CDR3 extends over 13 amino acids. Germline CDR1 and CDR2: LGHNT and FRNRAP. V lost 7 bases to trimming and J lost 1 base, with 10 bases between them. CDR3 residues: CASVGQSNTEAFF. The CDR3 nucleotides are TGTGCTAGTGTCGGACAGTCGAACACTGAAGCTTTCTTT.

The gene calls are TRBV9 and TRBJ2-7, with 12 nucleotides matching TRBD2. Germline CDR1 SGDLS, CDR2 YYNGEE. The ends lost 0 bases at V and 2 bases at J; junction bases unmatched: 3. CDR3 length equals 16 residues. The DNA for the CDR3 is TGTGCCAGCAGCGTAGCCGCTAGCGGGGGGGCCTACGAGCAGTACTTC. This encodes CASSVAASGGAYEQYF.

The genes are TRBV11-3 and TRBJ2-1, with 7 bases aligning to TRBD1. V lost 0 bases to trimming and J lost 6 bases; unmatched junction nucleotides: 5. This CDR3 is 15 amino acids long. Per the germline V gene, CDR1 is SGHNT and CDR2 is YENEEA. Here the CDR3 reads CASSLDSGTVNEQFF. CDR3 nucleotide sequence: TGTGCCAGCAGCTTAGATAGTGGGACAGTCAATGAGCAGTTCTTC.

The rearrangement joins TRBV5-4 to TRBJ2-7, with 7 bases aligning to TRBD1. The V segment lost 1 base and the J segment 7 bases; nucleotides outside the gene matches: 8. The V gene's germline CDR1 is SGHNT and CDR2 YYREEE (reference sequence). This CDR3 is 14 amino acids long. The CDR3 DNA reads TGTGCCAGCAGCTTGCCCCAGGGGGTGGGTGAGCAGTACTTC. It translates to CASSLPQGVGEQYF.

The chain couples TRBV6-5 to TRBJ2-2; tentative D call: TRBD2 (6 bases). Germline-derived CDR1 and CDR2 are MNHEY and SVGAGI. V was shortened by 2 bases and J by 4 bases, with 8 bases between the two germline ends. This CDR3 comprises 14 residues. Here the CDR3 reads CASSYGTGTGELFF. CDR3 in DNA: TGTGCCAGCAGTTACGGGACTGGCACCGGGGAGCTGTTTTTT.

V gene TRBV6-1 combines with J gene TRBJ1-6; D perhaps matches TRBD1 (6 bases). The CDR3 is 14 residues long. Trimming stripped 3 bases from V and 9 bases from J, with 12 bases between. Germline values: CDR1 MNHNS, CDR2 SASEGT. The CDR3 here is CASSDGRGISPLHF. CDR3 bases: TGTGCCAGCAGTGATGGTAGGGGGATTTCACCCCTCCACTTT.

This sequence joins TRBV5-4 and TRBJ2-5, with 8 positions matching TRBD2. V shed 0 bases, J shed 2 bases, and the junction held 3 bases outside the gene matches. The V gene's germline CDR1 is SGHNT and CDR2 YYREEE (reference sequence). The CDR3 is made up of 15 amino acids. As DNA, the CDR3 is TGTGCCAGCAGCTTGGTGTCTAGCGGGCAAGAGACCCAGTACTTC. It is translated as CASSLVSSGQETQYF.